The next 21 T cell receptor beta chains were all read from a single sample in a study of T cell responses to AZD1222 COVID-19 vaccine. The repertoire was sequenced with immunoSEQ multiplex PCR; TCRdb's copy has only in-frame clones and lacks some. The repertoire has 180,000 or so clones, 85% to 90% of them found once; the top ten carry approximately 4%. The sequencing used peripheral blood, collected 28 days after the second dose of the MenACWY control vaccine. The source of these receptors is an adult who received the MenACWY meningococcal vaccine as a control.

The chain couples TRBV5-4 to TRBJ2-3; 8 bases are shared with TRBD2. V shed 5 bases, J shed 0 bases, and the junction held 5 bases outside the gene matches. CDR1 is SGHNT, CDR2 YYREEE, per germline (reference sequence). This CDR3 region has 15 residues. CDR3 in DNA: TGTGCCAGCAGGCCGGGGGGGAGTAGCACAGATACGCAGTATTTT. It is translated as CASRPGGSSTDTQYF.

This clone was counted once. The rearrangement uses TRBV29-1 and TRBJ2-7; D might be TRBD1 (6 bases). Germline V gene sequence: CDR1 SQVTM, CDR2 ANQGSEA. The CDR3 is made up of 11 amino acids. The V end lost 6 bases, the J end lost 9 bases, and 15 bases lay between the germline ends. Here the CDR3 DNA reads TGCAGCGTCCCCGGGACACCCGGGCAGTACTTC. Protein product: CSVPGTPGQYF.

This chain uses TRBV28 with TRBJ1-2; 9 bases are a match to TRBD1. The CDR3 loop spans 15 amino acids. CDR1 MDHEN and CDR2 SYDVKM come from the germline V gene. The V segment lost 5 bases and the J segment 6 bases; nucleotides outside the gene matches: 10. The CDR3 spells CASSPTGQGRDGYTF. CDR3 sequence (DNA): TGTGCCAGCAGTCCTACGGGACAGGGAAGGGATGGCTACACCTTC.

DNA of the CDR3: TGCGCCAGCAGCTGGACAACCCCTTTGAACACTGAAGCTTTCTTT. This sequence encodes CASSWTTPLNTEAFF. The V and J genes are TRBV5-1 and TRBJ1-1, with a weak D call TRBD1 (5 bases). V was trimmed by 3 bases and J by 0 bases, leaving 12 bases between them. Germline V lookup: CDR1 SGHRS, CDR2 YFSETQ. The CDR3 spans 15 residues.

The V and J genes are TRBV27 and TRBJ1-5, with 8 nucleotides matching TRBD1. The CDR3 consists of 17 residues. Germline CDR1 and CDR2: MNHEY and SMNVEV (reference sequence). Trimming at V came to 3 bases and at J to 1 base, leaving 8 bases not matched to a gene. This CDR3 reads CASSFTFRGRSNQPQHF. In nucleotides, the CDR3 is TGTGCCAGCAGTTTCACGTTCAGGGGGCGCAGCAATCAGCCCCAGCATTTT.

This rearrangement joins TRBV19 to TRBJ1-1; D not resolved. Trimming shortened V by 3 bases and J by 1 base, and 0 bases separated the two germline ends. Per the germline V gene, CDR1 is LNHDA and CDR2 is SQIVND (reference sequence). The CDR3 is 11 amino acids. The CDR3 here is CASSMNTEAFF. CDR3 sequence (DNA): TGTGCCAGTAGTATGAACACTGAAGCTTTCTTT.

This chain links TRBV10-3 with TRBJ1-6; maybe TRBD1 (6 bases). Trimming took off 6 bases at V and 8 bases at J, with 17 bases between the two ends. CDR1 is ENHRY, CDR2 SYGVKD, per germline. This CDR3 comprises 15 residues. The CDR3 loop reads CAISWTAKHDSPLHF. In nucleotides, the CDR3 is TGTGCCATCAGCTGGACAGCCAAACATGATTCACCCCTCCACTTT.

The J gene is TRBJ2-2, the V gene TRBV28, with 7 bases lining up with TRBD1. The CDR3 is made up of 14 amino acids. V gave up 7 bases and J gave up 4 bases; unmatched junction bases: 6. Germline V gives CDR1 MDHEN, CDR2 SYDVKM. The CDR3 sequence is CASTTGQRTGELFF. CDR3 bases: TGTGCCAGCACCACGGGACAGCGCACCGGGGAGCTGTTTTTT.

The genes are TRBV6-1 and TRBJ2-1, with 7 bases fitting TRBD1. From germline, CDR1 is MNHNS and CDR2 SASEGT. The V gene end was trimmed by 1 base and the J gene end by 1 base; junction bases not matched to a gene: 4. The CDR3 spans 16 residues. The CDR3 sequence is CASSEEAGGSYNEQFF. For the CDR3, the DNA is TGTGCCAGCAGTGAAGAGGCAGGGGGATCCTACAATGAGCAGTTCTTC.

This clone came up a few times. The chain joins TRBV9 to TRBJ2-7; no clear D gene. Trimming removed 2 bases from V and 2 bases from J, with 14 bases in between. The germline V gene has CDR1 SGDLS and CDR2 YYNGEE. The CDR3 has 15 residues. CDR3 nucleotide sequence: TGTGCCAGCAGCGTTTTCCCGGGTTCTGCCTACGAGCAGTACTTC. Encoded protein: CASSVFPGSAYEQYF.

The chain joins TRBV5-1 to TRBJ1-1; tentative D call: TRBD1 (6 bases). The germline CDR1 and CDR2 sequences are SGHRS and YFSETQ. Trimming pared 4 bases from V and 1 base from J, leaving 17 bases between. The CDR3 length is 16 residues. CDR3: CASSPDPGAWNTEAFF. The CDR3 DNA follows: TGCGCCAGCAGCCCCGACCCGGGGGCATGGAACACTGAAGCTTTCTTT.

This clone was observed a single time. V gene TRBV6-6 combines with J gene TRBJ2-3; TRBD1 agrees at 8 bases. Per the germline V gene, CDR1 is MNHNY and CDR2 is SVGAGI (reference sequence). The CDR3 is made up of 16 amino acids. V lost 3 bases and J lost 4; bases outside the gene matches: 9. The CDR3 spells CASSYFETGVPDTQYF. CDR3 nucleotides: TGTGCCAGCAGTTATTTTGAGACAGGGGTGCCAGATACGCAGTATTTT.

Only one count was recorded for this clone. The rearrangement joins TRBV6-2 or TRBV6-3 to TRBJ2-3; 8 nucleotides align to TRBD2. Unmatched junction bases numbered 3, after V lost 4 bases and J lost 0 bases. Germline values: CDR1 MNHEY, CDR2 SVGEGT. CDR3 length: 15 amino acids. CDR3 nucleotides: TGTGCCAGCAGTTGGGCTAGCGGGAGCACAGATACGCAGTATTTT. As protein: CASSWASGSTDTQYF.

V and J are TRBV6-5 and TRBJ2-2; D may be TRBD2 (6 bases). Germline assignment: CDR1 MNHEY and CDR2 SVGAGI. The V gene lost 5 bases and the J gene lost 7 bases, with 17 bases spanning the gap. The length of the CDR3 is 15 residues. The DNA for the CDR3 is TGTGCCAGCAGTCCTCTAGCGTCACACATCGGGGAGCTGTTTTTT. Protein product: CASSPLASHIGELFF.

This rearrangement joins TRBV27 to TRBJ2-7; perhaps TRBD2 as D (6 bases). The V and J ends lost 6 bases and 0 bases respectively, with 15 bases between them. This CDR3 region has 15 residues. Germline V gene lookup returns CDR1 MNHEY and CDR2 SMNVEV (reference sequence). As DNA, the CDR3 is TGTGCCAGCAGCGCTGCCGGGACTCTCTCCTACGAGCAGTACTTC. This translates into CASSAAGTLSYEQYF.

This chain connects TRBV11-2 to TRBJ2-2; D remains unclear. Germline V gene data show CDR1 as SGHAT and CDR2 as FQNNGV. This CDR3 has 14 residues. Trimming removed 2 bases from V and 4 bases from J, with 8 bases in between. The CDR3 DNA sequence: TGTGCCAGCAGCTTACAACTTTCCACCGGGGAGCTGTTTTTT. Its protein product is CASSLQLSTGELFF.

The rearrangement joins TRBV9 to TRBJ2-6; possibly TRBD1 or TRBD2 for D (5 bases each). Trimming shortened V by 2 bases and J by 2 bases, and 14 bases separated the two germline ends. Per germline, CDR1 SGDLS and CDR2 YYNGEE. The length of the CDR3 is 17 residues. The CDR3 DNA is TGTGCCAGCAGCGTTGGGGACCGGGGAACTGGGGCCAACGTCCTGACTTTC. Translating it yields CASSVGDRGTGANVLTF.

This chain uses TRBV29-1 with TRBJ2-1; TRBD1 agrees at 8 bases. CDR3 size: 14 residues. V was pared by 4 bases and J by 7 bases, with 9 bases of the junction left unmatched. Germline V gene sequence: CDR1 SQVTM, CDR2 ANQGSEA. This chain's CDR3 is CSVGRQGKINEQFF. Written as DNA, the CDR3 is TGCAGCGTTGGTCGACAGGGGAAAATAAATGAGCAGTTCTTC.

CDR3 DNA sequence: TGTGCCAGTAGTATAGGACACTCCCAGTACTTC. Its translation is CASSIGHSQYF. The chain has TRBV19 and TRBJ2-5; D gene unclear. Trimming shortened V by 1 base and J by 9 bases, and 6 bases separated the two germline ends. CDR3 length: 11 amino acids. The germline V gene encodes CDR1 LNHDA and CDR2 SQIVND (reference sequence).

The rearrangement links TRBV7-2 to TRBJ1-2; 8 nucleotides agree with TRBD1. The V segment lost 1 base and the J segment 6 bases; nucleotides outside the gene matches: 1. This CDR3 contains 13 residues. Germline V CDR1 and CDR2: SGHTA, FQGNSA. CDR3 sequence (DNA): TGTGCCAGCAGCTTAGTACAGGGGGATGGCTACACCTTC. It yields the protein CASSLVQGDGYTF.

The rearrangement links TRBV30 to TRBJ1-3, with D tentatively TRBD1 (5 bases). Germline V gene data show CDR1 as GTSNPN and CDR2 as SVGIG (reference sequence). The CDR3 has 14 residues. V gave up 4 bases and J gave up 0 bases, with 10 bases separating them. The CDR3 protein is CAWNQGFSGNTIYF. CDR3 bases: TGTGCCTGGAATCAGGGCTTCTCTGGAAACACCATATATTTT. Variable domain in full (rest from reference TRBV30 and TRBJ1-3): SQTIHQWPATLVQPVGSPLSLECTVEGTSNPNLYWYRQAAGRGLQLLFYSVGIGQISSEVPQNLSASRPQDRQFILSSKKLLLSDSGFYLCAWNQGFSGNTIYFGEGSWLTVV.